One sample yielded the 30 T cell receptor beta chains listed below, sequenced in a study of blood T cell repertoires in COVID-19. Clones were read by immunoSEQ multiplex PCR, and TCRdb kept only the in-frame ones, dropping some. The table shows a few hundred thousand clones, with approximately 81% occurring only once. The sequencing input was peripheral blood. The receptor source for this set is a woman younger than 35 with acute or convalescent COVID-19.

The J gene is TRBJ2-5, the V gene TRBV28; no reliable D call. Per the germline V gene, CDR1 is MDHEN and CDR2 is SYDVKM. The CDR3 covers 12 residues. Trimming stripped 4 bases from V and 5 bases from J, with 8 bases between. CDR3 nucleotide sequence: TGTGCCAGCAGTTCGGTTGCGGAGACCCAGTACTTC. This translates into CASSSVAETQYF. Full variable domain (remainder filled in from reference TRBV28 and TRBJ2-5): DVKVTQSSRYLVKRTGEKVFLECVQDMDHENMFWYRQDPGLGLRLIYFSYDVKMKEKGDIPEGYSVSREKKERFSLILESASTNQTSMYLCASSSVAETQYFGPGTRLLVL.

This chain joins TRBV27 and TRBJ2-7; D perhaps matches TRBD1 (5 bases). CDR3 length: 17 residues. Germline V CDR1 and CDR2: MNHEY, SMNVEV (reference sequence). Trimming pared 2 bases from V and 2 bases from J, leaving 19 bases between. The CDR3 DNA sequence: TGTGCCAGCAGTTTAAGGGGAACGACAGATCAACCCTACGAGCAGTACTTC. Translation gives CASSLRGTTDQPYEQYF.

The J gene is TRBJ2-2, the V gene TRBV2; D remains ambiguous. V lost 6 bases and J lost 0, with 8 bases in between. This CDR3 contains 14 residues. The germline V gene has CDR1 SNHLY and CDR2 FYNNEI. The CDR3 DNA reads as TGTGCCAGCAGCAGACATGCGAACACCGGGGAGCTGTTTTTT. Protein: CASSRHANTGELFF.

The rearrangement links TRBV6-2 or TRBV6-3 to TRBJ2-7; 8 positions match TRBD2. Germline V lookup: CDR1 MNHEY, CDR2 SVGEGT. The CDR3 extends over 14 amino acids. After removal of 5 bases from V and 7 bases from J, the junction contained 10 bases not matched to a gene. CDR3 sequence reads: CASSTPREGWEQYF. The CDR3 nucleotides read TGTGCCAGCAGTACGCCCCGGGAGGGCTGGGAGCAGTACTTC.

V and J are TRBV9 and TRBJ2-1; 7 positions match TRBD1. This CDR3 is 14 amino acids long. Germline CDR1 is SGDLS and CDR2 is YYNGEE. Trimming at V came to 4 bases and at J to 5 bases, leaving 6 bases not matched to a gene. The DNA of the CDR3 is TGTGCCAGCAGCTTCACCGGGACAGACAATGAGCAGTTCTTC. It translates to CASSFTGTDNEQFF.

The V call is TRBV10-2, the J call TRBJ2-7; the D gene is possibly TRBD2 (5 bases). V was clipped by 6 bases and J by 0 bases, with 6 bases between them. The CDR3 sequence is 12 residues long. Germline V gene lookup returns CDR1 WSHSY and CDR2 SAAADI. The CDR3 bases are TGCGCCAGCAGGGACTTCTCCTACGAGCAGTACTTC. Translated, it gives CASRDFSYEQYF.

The chain carries TRBV18 and TRBJ1-4, with 8 bases identical to TRBD1. The J segment lost 6 bases and the V segment lost 3 bases, leaving 3 bases of the junction unmatched. Germline lookup yields CDR1 KGHSH and CDR2 LQKENI. The CDR3 sequence is 14 residues long. In DNA form, the CDR3 reads TGTGCCAGCTCACCCGGGACAGGCGATGAAAAACTGTTTTTT. Protein product: CASSPGTGDEKLFF. The full variable domain, completed using reference TRBV18 and TRBJ1-4, is NAGVMQNPRHLVRRRGQEARLRCSPMKGHSHVYWYRQLPEEGLKFMVYLQKENIIDESGMPKERFSAEFPKEGPSILRIQQVVRGDSAAYFCASSPGTGDEKLFFGSGTQLSVL.

The genes are TRBV3-1 (or the pseudogene TRBV3-2) and TRBJ1-1; 8 bases line up with TRBD1. CDR1 LGHDT and CDR2 YNNKEL come from the germline V gene (reference sequence). The CDR3 contains 15 residues. V lost 2 bases and J lost 10; bases outside the gene matches: 12. The CDR3 DNA follows: TGTGCCAGCAGCCAATCGGACAGGGCGTGGGTGGGAGCTTTCTTT. Protein product: CASSQSDRAWVGAFF.

The rearrangement joins TRBV6-5 to TRBJ2-7; a possible D gene is TRBD1 (6 bases). V lost 1 base, J lost 2 bases, and 9 bases lay in between. CDR1 and CDR2 from the germline V gene are MNHEY and SVGAGI. This CDR3 region has 14 residues. CDR3 region: CASSYWQGPYEQYF. The CDR3, as DNA: TGTGCCAGCAGTTACTGGCAGGGGCCCTACGAGCAGTACTTC.

V and J are TRBV5-4 and TRBJ1-2; a possible D gene is TRBD1 (6 bases). Trimming shortened V by 7 bases and J by 4 bases, and 17 bases separated the two germline ends. The germline V gene has CDR1 SGHNT and CDR2 YYREEE (reference sequence). This CDR3 region has 14 residues. CDR3 sequence: CASGEQGIFYGYTF. CDR3 DNA: TGTGCCAGCGGGGAACAGGGAATCTTCTATGGCTACACCTTC.

The V gene is TRBV30, the J gene TRBJ1-4; TRBD1 matches at 8 bases. The CDR3 runs to 13 residues. Germline lookup yields CDR1 GTSNPN and CDR2 SVGIG (reference sequence). The CDR3 reads CALQQGANEKLFF. CDR3 DNA sequence: TGTGCTCTGCAACAGGGGGCTAATGAAAAACTGTTTTTT.

V gene TRBV3-1 (or the pseudogene TRBV3-2) combines with J gene TRBJ1-1; D not certain. The ends were cut back, 0 bases at V and 7 bases at J, with 6 bases in the middle. CDR1 is LGHDT and CDR2 is YNNKEL in the germline V gene (reference sequence). The CDR3 is made up of 12 amino acids. In DNA, the CDR3 is TGTGCCAGCAGCCAAGAAAGCCGTGAAGCTTTCTTT. Its translation is CASSQESREAFF.

The chain couples TRBV2 to TRBJ2-7; tentative D call: TRBD1 (7 bases). CDR3 length: 14 amino acids. CDR1 is SNHLY, CDR2 FYNNEI, per germline. Trimming took off 3 bases at V and 3 bases at J, with 12 bases between the two ends. The CDR3 DNA follows: TGTGCCAGCAGTGACACAGGGGACTTCTACGAGCAGTACTTC. This codes for CASSDTGDFYEQYF.

The chain recombines TRBV5-5 with TRBJ1-2; no clear D. This CDR3 region has 16 residues. Trimming stripped 4 bases from V and 4 bases from J, with 20 bases between. Germline V gives CDR1 SGHKS, CDR2 YYEKEE (reference sequence). The CDR3 spells CASSPFSRPDLYGYTF. The CDR3 coding sequence is TGTGCCAGCAGCCCTTTCTCCCGTCCAGATCTCTATGGCTACACCTTC.

J is TRBJ2-7 and V is TRBV24-1; a weak D match, TRBD1 (6 bases). V was trimmed by 3 bases and J by 7 bases, leaving 18 bases between them. The CDR3 sequence is 15 residues long. CDR1 KGHDR and CDR2 SFDVKD come from the germline V gene. The CDR3 coding sequence is TGTGCCACCAGTGATAAGTCTACAGGGTTAAGGGAGCAGTACTTC. This codes for CATSDKSTGLREQYF.

The chain couples TRBV4-1 to TRBJ1-1; D uncertain. Trimming removed 3 bases from V and 0 bases from J, with 11 bases in between. CDR1 is MGHRA and CDR2 is YSYEKL in the germline V gene. This CDR3 comprises 15 residues. The DNA of the CDR3 is TGCGCCAGCAGCCACCCCGGAGGGATGAACACTGAAGCTTTCTTT. It is translated as CASSHPGGMNTEAFF.

The chain is built from TRBV28 and TRBJ1-5; 8 nucleotides agree with TRBD1. Germline CDR1 is MDHEN and CDR2 is SYDVKM. Germline trimming cut 6 bases from V and 0 bases from J; bases unmatched to any gene: 10. The CDR3 totals 17 residues. The CDR3 protein is CASRNQDRANSNQPQHF. As DNA, the CDR3 is TGTGCCAGCAGAAACCAGGACAGGGCGAATAGCAATCAGCCCCAGCATTTT.

DNA of the CDR3: TGTGCCAGCAGTGAAGAGGTGCTAGCGGGAGGGAGAGGACCCTACGAGCAGTACTTC. Translating gives CASSEEVLAGGRGPYEQYF. The V and J genes are TRBV6-1 and TRBJ2-7; 12 bases line up with TRBD2. This CDR3 is 19 amino acids long. From germline, CDR1 is MNHNS and CDR2 SASEGT. V lost 1 base to trimming and J lost 2 bases; unmatched junction nucleotides: 12.

This rearrangement joins TRBV5-4 to TRBJ2-3, with 11 bases matching TRBD2. The CDR3 is 16 residues long. V was clipped by 4 bases and J by 0 bases; unmatched bases: 4. Germline V gene data show CDR1 as SGHNT and CDR2 as YYREEE (reference sequence). CDR3 DNA sequence: TGTGCCAGCAGCCAGGGACTAGCGGAGAGCACAGATACGCAGTATTTT. Translated: CASSQGLAESTDTQYF.

This clone was recorded only once. This sequence joins TRBV5-8 and TRBJ1-1, with no clear D. V was pared by 0 bases and J by 1 base, with 10 bases between. The CDR3 sequence is 15 residues long. CDR1 and CDR2 from the germline V gene are SGHTS and YDEGEE. CDR3 in amino acids: CASSLEYAENTEAFF. For the CDR3, the DNA is TGTGCCAGCAGCTTGGAGTATGCAGAGAACACTGAAGCTTTCTTT.

As DNA, the CDR3 is TGCGCCAGCCAGGGTGAGGGCACAGATACGCAGTATTTT. Its protein is CASQGEGTDTQYF. This chain connects TRBV10-2 to TRBJ2-3, with D perhaps TRBD1 (5 bases). Trimming removed 8 bases at V and 1 base at J, with 10 bases between. CDR3 length: 13 amino acids. CDR1 is WSHSY, CDR2 SAAADI, per germline.

The chain employs TRBV21-1 and TRBJ2-1; the table's D call of TRBD1 was not tested on the DNA. TRBV21-1 is recorded as a pseudogene. CDR3 size: 13 residues. The CDR3 region has the DNA TGTGCCAGCACCCTGACAGGGGGCAATGAGCAGTTCTTC. This translates into CASTLTGGNEQFF.

V gene TRBV11-2 combines with J gene TRBJ2-2; 8 bases match TRBD1. This CDR3 region has 15 residues. Germline V gene lookup returns CDR1 SGHAT and CDR2 FQNNGV. Trimming cost V 5 bases and J 5 bases; bases outside gene matches: 7. The DNA for the CDR3 is TGTGCCAGCAGCCCCTGGACAGGGCGGACCGGGGAGCTGTTTTTT. Residues: CASSPWTGRTGELFF.

This chain connects TRBV3-1 (or the pseudogene TRBV3-2) to TRBJ2-7; D unresolved. The V and J ends lost 4 bases and 5 bases respectively, with 6 bases between them. The V gene's germline CDR1 is LGHDT and CDR2 YNNKEL (reference sequence). There are 11 residues in the CDR3. The CDR3 DNA is TGTGCCAGCAGCCTCTATGACGAGCAGTACTTC. Its translation: CASSLYDEQYF.

In its sample, this clone was seen many times. The genes are TRBV19 and TRBJ1-6; D perhaps matches TRBD1 (5 bases). V was pared by 3 bases and J by 8 bases, with 8 bases between. Germline CDR1 is LNHDA and CDR2 is SQIVND (reference sequence). The CDR3 totals 13 residues. The CDR3 here is CASSMTEDSPLHF. Written as DNA, the CDR3 is TGTGCCAGTAGTATGACAGAGGATTCACCCCTCCACTTT.

The chain employs TRBV9 and TRBJ2-2, with 11 bases fitting TRBD1. The CDR3 loop spans 18 amino acids. Trimming took 2 bases from V and 1 from J; bases not matched to a gene: 7. Germline assignment: CDR1 SGDLS and CDR2 YYNGEE. CDR3 bases: TGTGCCAGCAGCGTCTACTCCGGGACAGGGGGGAACACCGGGGAGCTGTTTTTT. Its protein product is CASSVYSGTGGNTGELFF.

The chain joins TRBV5-1 to TRBJ1-3, with 7 bases fitting TRBD1. The trim removed 5 bases at V and 4 bases at J, leaving 6 bases unmatched. The length of the CDR3 is 14 residues. The germline gives CDR1 SGHRS, CDR2 YFSETQ. DNA for the CDR3: TGCGCCAGCAGAGAACAGGGGCTCGGAAACACCATATATTTT. Its protein is CASREQGLGNTIYF.

V is TRBV30 and J is TRBJ1-2; the D gene is possibly TRBD1 (6 bases). The CDR3 extends over 12 amino acids. V gave up 2 bases and J gave up 6 bases, with 10 bases separating them. CDR1 GTSNPN and CDR2 SVGIG come from the germline V gene (reference sequence). CDR3 amino acids: CAWSTGGNGYTF. The CDR3 bases are TGTGCCTGGAGTACGGGGGGCAATGGCTACACCTTC. Based on the CDR3 plus reference TRBV30 and TRBJ1-2, the full variable domain is SQTIHQWPATLVQPVGSPLSLECTVEGTSNPNLYWYRQAAGRGLQLLFYSVGIGQISSEVPQNLSASRPQDRQFILSSKKLLLSDSGFYLCAWSTGGNGYTFGSGTRLTVV.

This clone was counted a few times. The chain uses TRBV4-2 and TRBJ1-1, with 9 nucleotides matching TRBD1. Germline lookup yields CDR1 LGHNA and CDR2 YNFKEQ. Germline trimming cut 4 bases from V and 1 base from J; bases unmatched to any gene: 4. The CDR3 loop spans 15 amino acids. The CDR3 DNA reads TGTGCCAGCAGCCCTAGGGACAGGGAGAACACTGAAGCTTTCTTT. It is translated as CASSPRDRENTEAFF.

Note on this clone: The sample has other DNA sequences that encode this CDR3 too. The chain is built from TRBV5-1 and TRBJ1-1; TRBD1 might be the D (5 bases). Germline V CDR1 and CDR2: SGHRS, YFSETQ. V lost 4 bases, J lost 1 base, and 8 bases lay in between. The CDR3 is made up of 13 amino acids. The CDR3 nucleotides are TGCGCCAGCAGCCGAGGACAGAACACTGAAGCTTTCTTT. This gives the protein CASSRGQNTEAFF.